This TCR beta chain came from a study of T cells after yellow fever vaccination. Regarding the study as a whole: Shared CD4/CD8 clonotypes were a small share, likely from convergent recombination. Secondary responses were weaker yet peaked faster, day 5 versus 15. Post-booster samples contained most primary-vaccination clones (approximately 96% CD4, around 90% CD8).

In making TCR cDNA, 5'RACE template switching added a universal primer site and UMIs to it. TCRdb passed the 5' RACE reads through MiXCR, listing each CDR3 protein once. The table lists some 80,000 distinct CDR3 sequences, more than 10% of them singletons. The V segment lost 7 bases and the J segment 6 bases; nucleotides outside the gene matches: 11. The length of the CDR3 is 15 residues. The source material was CD8+ T cells not binding an NS4B(214-222) dextramer, sorted from PBMCs, sampled more than 20 days after the first yellow fever vaccination. The receptor comes from a man younger than 30 who received the YFV17D yellow fever vaccine. The chain couples TRBV12-3 or TRBV12-4 to TRBJ1-4, with 7 bases aligning to TRBD1. For the CDR3, the DNA is TGTGCCAGCACCCTGGTTCCGGGACAGCATGAAAAACTGTTTTTT. Translated: CASTLVPGQHEKLFF.